The 11 T cell receptor beta chains below come from one sample, sequenced in a study of early T cells in non-severe SARS-CoV-2 infection. TCRdb ran MiXCR on the 5' RACE reads and lists one entry per CDR3 protein. The repertoire holds 85,000 to 90,000 distinct CDR3 sequences, with about 15% as singletons. The specimen was whole blood. The receptors stem from an adult who was a healthcare worker with PCR-confirmed SARS-CoV-2 infection or an uninfected control (not recorded which).

V is TRBV5-1 and J is TRBJ2-3; TRBD2 agrees at 7 bases. The CDR3 runs to 15 residues. V trimming: 6 bases; J trimming: 6 bases; junction bases outside the gene matches: 13. CDR1 and CDR2 (germline): SGHRS, YFSETQ. CDR3 DNA: TGCGCCAGCACACCGTTCGTGGGAGGGCCGGATACGCAGTATTTT. Encoded protein: CASTPFVGGPDTQYF.

V usage is TRBV9 and J usage is TRBJ1-4; a possible D gene is TRBD1 (5 bases). Germline V lookup: CDR1 SGDLS, CDR2 YYNGEE. There are 14 residues in the CDR3. The germline V and J ends were trimmed by 0 bases and 2 bases, with 5 bases remaining between them. The CDR3 loop is CASSVGGTNEKLFF. The CDR3 nucleotides are TGTGCCAGCAGCGTAGGGGGGACTAATGAAAAACTGTTTTTT.

CDR3 coding DNA: TGTGCCAGCAGCGACCGGGACTTCCTATACGAGCAGTACTTC. This codes for CASSDRDFLYEQYF. The chain recombines TRBV2 with TRBJ2-7; possibly TRBD2 for D (6 bases). The CDR3 has 14 amino acids. V lost 6 bases and J 4 bases, leaving 16 bases between the germline ends. Germline V CDR1 and CDR2: SNHLY, FYNNEI.

The table lists this clonotype with a few counts. The gene calls are TRBV7-6 and TRBJ1-1, with D hard to call. There are 13 residues in the CDR3. Germline V gives CDR1 SGHVS, CDR2 FNYEAQ. With 5 bases removed from V and 8 bases from J, the gap between germline ends came to 15 bases. The CDR3 loop reads CASSPNNDVEAFF. CDR3 nucleotide sequence: TGTGCCAGCAGCCCCAATAATGACGTAGAAGCTTTCTTT.

V gene TRBV28 combines with J gene TRBJ2-7, with a weak D call TRBD1 (6 bases). Germline CDR1 and CDR2: MDHEN and SYDVKM. Trimming cost V 7 bases and J 0 bases, with 16 bases left between them. This CDR3 has 15 residues. CDR3 loop: CASTEGTSSSYEQYF. The CDR3 nucleotides read TGTGCCAGCACCGAGGGGACATCCAGCTCCTACGAGCAGTACTTC.

This clonotype has just a few counts. The chain is built from TRBV28 and TRBJ2-7; TRBD2 aligns across 7 bases. The junction had 15 bases not matched to a gene; V was cut back by 8 bases and J by 2 bases. CDR1 and CDR2 (germline): MDHEN, SYDVKM. The CDR3 runs to 16 residues. The CDR3 sequence: CASREGRLADTYEQYF. The CDR3 region has the DNA TGTGCCAGCCGTGAGGGCCGCCTAGCGGACACCTACGAGCAGTACTTC. Full variable domain (remainder filled in from reference TRBV28 and TRBJ2-7): DVKVTQSSRYLVKRTGEKVFLECVQDMDHENMFWYRQDPGLGLRLIYFSYDVKMKEKGDIPEGYSVSREKKERFSLILESASTNQTSMYLCASREGRLADTYEQYFGPGTRLTVT.

This clonotype was seen only a few times. The genes are TRBV7-6 and TRBJ1-4, with 11 nucleotides matching TRBD1. Trimming took 5 bases from V and 12 from J; bases not matched to a gene: 8. CDR3 length: 14 amino acids. Per germline, CDR1 SGHVS and CDR2 FNYEAQ. CDR3 residues: CASSRTGGDQELFF. CDR3 in DNA: TGTGCCAGCAGCCGGACAGGGGGCGATCAGGAACTGTTTTTT.

This chain uses TRBV28 with TRBJ2-7, with 8 bases that match TRBD2. Germline-derived CDR1 and CDR2 are MDHEN and SYDVKM. The V gene end was trimmed by 5 bases and the J gene end by 1 base; junction bases not matched to a gene: 7. This CDR3 is 15 amino acids long. The CDR3 protein is CASSPSAGGSYEQYF. For the CDR3, the DNA is TGTGCCAGCAGTCCCTCGGCGGGAGGTTCCTACGAGCAGTACTTC. Full variable domain (rest looked up from reference TRBV28 and TRBJ2-7): DVKVTQSSRYLVKRTGEKVFLECVQDMDHENMFWYRQDPGLGLRLIYFSYDVKMKEKGDIPEGYSVSREKKERFSLILESASTNQTSMYLCASSPSAGGSYEQYFGPGTRLTVT.

The chain combines TRBV7-9 with TRBJ1-3, with D possibly being TRBD1 (6 bases). The CDR3 has 16 residues. Trimming pared 3 bases from V and 0 bases from J, leaving 12 bases between. In germline, CDR1 is SEHNR, CDR2 FQNEAQ (reference sequence). CDR3 sequence: CASSFSRGDSGNTIYF. The CDR3 coding sequence is TGTGCCAGCAGCTTTTCTAGGGGGGACTCTGGAAACACCATATATTTT.

This clonotype was counted a few times. The chain is built from TRBV5-1 and TRBJ2-1; 8 bases line up with TRBD2. This CDR3 contains 16 residues. Germline CDR1 SGHRS, CDR2 YFSETQ. V shed 1 base and J 6 bases; nucleotides not matched to a gene: 9. Written as DNA, the CDR3 is TGCGCCAGCAGCTTGACCGGGAGGGCCCGTGGCAATGAGCAGTTCTTC. As protein: CASSLTGRARGNEQFF. Full variable domain (rest looked up from reference TRBV5-1 and TRBJ2-1): KAGVTQTPRYLIKTRGQQVTLSCSPISGHRSVSWYQQTPGQGLQFLFEYFSETQRNKGNFPGRFSGRQFSNSRSEMNVSTLELGDSALYLCASSLTGRARGNEQFFGPGTRLTVL.

This clonotype was counted a few times. The chain recombines TRBV6-2 or TRBV6-3 with TRBJ1-5; D possibly corresponds to TRBD1 (5 bases). Trimming shortened V by 2 bases and J by 10 bases, and 18 bases separated the two germline ends. The CDR3 is 15 amino acids. The V gene's germline CDR1 is MNHEY and CDR2 SVGEGT. This chain's CDR3 is CASSYGGGPNIPQHF. CDR3 nucleotides: TGTGCCAGCAGTTACGGGGGGGGTCCCAACATACCCCAGCATTTT.